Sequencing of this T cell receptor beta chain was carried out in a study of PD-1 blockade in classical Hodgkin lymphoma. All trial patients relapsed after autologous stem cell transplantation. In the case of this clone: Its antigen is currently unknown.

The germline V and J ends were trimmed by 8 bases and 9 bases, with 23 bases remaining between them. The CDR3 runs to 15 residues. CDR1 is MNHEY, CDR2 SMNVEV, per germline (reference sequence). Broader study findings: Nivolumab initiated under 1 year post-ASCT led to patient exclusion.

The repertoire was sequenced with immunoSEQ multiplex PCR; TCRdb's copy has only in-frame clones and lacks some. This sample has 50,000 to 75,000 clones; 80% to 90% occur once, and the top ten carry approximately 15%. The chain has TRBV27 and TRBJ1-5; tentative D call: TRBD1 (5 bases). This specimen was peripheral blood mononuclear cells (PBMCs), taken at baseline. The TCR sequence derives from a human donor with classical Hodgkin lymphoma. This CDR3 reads CASAQGSQAGSPQHF. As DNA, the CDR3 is TGTGCCAGCGCGCAAGGTTCACAGGCCGGGTCGCCCCAGCATTTT.